This T cell receptor beta chain was profiled in a study of regulatory T cells in long-lasting Graves disease. Whole-study results and caveats: Persistent disease exhibited a predilection for TRBV28, TRBJ1-2 and TRBJ2-5.

Construction of TCR beta libraries relied on iRepertoire HTBI primers and on Arm-PCR targeting CDR3 regions. TCRdb independently ran MiXCR on the multiplex PCR reads; one entry per CDR3 protein. This sample has around 480,000 distinct CDR3 sequences, with roughly a sixth found just once. Time point of the sample: newly diagnosed GD, antithyroid drugs for less than 3 months. From RNA extracted from PBMCs, the TCR library was made. Germline V gene data show CDR1 as SGHRS and CDR2 as YFSETQ. The CDR3 totals 15 residues. V gave up 3 bases and J gave up 6 bases, with 16 bases separating them. In this sample, this clonotype turned up many times. Antigen unknown. This sample was shared with a second study, whose subject was T cells in Graves' hyperthyroidism and ophthalmopathy.

The sample consisted of peripheral blood mononuclear cells (PBMCs), taken at new diagnosis, from a patient treated with antithyroid drugs. This chain joins TRBV5-1 and TRBJ2-1; D not certain. The receptor's source is a woman aged 40-60 years with Graves disease. Written as DNA, the CDR3 is TGCGCCAGCAGCTCCCCGGGCCCTATCGGCAATGAGCAGTTCTTC. This sequence encodes CASSSPGPIGNEQFF.